The source of this T cell receptor beta chain is a study of cytomegalovirus exposure and HLA in healthy donors. The CDR3 is 16 residues long. CDR1 is PRHDT and CDR2 is FYEKMQ in the germline V gene (reference sequence). Germline trimming cut 4 bases from V and 5 bases from J; bases unmatched to any gene: 11. The PCR had 60 Vbeta and 13 Jbeta primers. TCRdb's table, derived via immunoSEQ multiplex PCR, lists solely in-frame clones and lacks some. The sample has more than 150,000 clones; nearly 80% are singletons. A note on this clone: Antigen: not known.

General study findings and limits: Prediction of most subjects' HLA-A and HLA-B alleles by TCR beta sequences was reportedly accurate. According to an earlier analysis, most TCR beta V segments yielded productive rearrangements about 87% or about 30% of the time. By HLA locus, TCR association rates varied in a later analysis, with DRB1 showing the most and HLA-C the fewest.

Sequenced: PBMCs. The receptor was derived from a man aged 50 or older in good health and CMV-seropositive. This chain joins TRBV13 and TRBJ2-5, with 9 bases fitting TRBD1. CDR3 in amino acids: CASSSDRGQQAETQYF. The CDR3 DNA reads as TGTGCCAGCAGCTCGGACAGGGGCCAACAAGCGGAGACCCAGTACTTC.